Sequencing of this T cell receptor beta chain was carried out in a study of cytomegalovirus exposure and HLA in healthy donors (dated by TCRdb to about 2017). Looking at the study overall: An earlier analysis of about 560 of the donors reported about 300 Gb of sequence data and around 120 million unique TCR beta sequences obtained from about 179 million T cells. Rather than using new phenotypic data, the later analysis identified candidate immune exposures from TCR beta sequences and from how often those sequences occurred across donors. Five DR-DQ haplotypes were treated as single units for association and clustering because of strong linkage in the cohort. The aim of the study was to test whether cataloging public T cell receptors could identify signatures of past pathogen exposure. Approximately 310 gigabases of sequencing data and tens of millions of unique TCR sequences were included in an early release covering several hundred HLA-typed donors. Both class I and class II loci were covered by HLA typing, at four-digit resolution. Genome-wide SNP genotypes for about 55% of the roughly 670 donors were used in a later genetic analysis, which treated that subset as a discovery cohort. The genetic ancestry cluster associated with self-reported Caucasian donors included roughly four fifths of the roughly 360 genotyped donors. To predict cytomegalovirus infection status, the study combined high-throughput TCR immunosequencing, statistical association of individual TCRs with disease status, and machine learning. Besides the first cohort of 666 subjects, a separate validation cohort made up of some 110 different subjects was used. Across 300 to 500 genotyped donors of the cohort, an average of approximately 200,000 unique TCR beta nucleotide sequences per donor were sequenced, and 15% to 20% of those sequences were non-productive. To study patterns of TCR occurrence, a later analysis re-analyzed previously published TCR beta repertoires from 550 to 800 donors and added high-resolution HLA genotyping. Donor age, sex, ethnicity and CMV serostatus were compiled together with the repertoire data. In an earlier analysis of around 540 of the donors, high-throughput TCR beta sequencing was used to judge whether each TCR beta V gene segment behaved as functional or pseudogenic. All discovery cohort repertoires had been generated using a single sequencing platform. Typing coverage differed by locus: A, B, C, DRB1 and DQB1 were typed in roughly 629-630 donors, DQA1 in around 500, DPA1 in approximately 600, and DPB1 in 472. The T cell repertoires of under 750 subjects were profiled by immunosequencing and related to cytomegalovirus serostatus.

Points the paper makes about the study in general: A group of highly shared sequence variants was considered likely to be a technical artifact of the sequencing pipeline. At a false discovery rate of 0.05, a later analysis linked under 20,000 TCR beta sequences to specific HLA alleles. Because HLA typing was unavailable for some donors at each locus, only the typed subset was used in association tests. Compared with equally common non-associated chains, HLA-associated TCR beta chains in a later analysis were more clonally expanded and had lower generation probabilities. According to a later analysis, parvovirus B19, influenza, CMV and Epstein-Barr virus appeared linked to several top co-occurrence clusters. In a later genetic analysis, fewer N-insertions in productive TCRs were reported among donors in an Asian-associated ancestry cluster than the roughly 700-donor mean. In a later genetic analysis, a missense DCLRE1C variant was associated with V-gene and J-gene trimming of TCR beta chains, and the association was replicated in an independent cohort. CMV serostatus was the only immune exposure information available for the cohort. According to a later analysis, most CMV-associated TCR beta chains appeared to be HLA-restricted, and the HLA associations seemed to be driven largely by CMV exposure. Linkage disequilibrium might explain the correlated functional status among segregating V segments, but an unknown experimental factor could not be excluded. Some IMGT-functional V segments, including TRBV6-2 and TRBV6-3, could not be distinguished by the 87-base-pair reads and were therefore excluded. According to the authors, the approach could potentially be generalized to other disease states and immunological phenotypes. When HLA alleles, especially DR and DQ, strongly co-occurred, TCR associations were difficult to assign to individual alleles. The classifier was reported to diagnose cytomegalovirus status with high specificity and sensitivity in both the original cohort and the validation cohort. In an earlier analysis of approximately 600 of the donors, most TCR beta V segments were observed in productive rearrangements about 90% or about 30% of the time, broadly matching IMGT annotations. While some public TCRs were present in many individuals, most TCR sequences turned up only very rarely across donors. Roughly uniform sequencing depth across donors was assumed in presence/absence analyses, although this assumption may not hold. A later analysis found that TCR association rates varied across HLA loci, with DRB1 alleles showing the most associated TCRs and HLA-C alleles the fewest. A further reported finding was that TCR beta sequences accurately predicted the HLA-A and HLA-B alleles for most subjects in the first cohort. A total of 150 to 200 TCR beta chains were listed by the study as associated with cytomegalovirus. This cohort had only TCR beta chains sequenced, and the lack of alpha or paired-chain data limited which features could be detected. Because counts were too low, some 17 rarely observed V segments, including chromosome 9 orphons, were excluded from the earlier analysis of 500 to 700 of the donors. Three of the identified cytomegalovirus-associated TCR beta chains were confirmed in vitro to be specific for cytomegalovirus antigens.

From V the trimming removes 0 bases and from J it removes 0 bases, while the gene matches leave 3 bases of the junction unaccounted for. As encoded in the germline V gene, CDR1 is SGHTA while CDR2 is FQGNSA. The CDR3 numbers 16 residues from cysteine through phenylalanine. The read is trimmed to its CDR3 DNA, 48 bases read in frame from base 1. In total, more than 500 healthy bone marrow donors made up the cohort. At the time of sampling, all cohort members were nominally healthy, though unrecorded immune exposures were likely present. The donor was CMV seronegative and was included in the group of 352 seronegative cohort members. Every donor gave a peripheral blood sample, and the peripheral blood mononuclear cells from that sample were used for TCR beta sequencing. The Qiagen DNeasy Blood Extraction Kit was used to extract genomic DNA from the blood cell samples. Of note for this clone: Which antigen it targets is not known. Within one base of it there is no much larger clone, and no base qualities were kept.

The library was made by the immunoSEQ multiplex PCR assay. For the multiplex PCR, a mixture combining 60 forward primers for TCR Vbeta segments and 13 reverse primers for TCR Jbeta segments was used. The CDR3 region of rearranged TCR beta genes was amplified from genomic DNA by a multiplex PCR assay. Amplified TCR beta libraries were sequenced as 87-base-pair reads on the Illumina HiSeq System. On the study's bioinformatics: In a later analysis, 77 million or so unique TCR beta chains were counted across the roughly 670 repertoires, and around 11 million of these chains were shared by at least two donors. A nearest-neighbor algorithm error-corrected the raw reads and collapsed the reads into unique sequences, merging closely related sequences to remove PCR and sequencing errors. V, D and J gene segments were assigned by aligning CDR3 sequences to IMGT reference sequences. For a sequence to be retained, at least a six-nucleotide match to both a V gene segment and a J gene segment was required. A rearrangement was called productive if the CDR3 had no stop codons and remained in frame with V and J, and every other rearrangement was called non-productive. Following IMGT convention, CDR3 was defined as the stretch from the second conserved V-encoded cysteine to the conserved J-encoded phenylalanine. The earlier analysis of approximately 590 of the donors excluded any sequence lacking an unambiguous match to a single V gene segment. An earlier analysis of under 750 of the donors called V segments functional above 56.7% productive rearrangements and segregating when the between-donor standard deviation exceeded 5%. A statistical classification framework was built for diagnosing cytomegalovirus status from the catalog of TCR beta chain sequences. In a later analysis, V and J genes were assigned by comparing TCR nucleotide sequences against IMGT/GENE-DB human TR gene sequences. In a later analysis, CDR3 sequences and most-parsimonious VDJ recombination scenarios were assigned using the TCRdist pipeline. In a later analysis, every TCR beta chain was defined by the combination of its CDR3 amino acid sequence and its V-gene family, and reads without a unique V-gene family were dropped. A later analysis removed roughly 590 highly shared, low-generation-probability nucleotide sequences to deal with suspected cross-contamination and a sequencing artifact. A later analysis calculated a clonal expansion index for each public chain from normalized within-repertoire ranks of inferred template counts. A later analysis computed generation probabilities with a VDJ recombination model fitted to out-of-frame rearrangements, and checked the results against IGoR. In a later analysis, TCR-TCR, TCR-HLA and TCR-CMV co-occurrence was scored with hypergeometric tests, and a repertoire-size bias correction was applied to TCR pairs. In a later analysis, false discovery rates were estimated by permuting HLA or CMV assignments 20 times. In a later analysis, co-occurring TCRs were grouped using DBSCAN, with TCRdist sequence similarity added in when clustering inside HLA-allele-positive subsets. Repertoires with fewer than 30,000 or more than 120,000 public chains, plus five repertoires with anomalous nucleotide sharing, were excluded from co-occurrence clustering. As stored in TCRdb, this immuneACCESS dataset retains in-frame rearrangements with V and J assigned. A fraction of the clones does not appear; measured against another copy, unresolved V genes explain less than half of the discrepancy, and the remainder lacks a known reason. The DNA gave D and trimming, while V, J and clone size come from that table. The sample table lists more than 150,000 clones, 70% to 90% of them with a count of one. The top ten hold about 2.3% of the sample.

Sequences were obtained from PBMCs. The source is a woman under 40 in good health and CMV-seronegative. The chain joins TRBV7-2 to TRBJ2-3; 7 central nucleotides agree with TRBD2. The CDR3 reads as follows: CASSLALRGSTDTQYF. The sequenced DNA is TGTGCCAGCAGCTTAGCGCTGCGGGGGAGCACAGATACGCAGTATTTT.